Below, 8 T cell receptor beta chains from the same sample are listed, as sequenced in a study of blood T cell repertoires in COVID-19. Here immunoSEQ multiplex PCR was the method, and the copy in TCRdb shows in-frame clones only, minus some. The sample has a few hundred thousand clones; more than 65% are singletons. Source material: peripheral blood. The receptors come from a woman of 80 years or more with acute or convalescent COVID-19.

The chain is built from TRBV9 and TRBJ1-6; D might be TRBD1 (5 bases). The CDR3 has 17 amino acids. Trimming left V 3 bases short and J 9 bases short, with 22 bases between. Germline V gene sequence: CDR1 SGDLS, CDR2 YYNGEE. The CDR3 DNA sequence: TGTGCCAGCAGCGGAGGGGACTCTAGTCTCGAGGGTTCACCCCTCCACTTT. This sequence encodes CASSGGDSSLEGSPLHF.

A few counts support this clone. J is TRBJ1-2 and V is TRBV7-9; D might be TRBD1 (5 bases). This CDR3 contains 14 residues. Trimming took off 5 bases at V and 7 bases at J, with 17 bases between the two ends. The germline V gene has CDR1 SEHNR and CDR2 FQNEAQ (reference sequence). Here the CDR3 reads CASSQDQGLAGYTF. For the CDR3, the DNA is TGTGCCAGCAGCCAGGACCAGGGTTTGGCTGGCTACACCTTC.

This chain connects TRBV29-1 to TRBJ1-1; D remains ambiguous. V was pared by 2 bases and J by 0 bases, with 7 bases between. This CDR3 spans 13 amino acids. Germline-derived CDR1 and CDR2 are SQVTM and ANQGSEA. CDR3 nucleotide sequence: TGCAGCGTTGAAAGAGAAATGAACACTGAAGCTTTCTTT. Translation gives CSVEREMNTEAFF.

This rearrangement joins TRBV30 to TRBJ1-2; D is ambiguous. V gave up 0 bases and J gave up 0 bases, with 8 bases separating them. The CDR3 loop spans 14 amino acids. Germline V gene sequence: CDR1 GTSNPN, CDR2 SVGIG (reference sequence). CDR3 residues: CAWSVGRTNYGYTF. The CDR3 nucleotides read TGTGCCTGGAGTGTAGGCAGGACTAACTATGGCTACACCTTC.

This sequence joins TRBV4-2 and TRBJ1-2; TRBD1 agrees at 7 bases. This CDR3 is built from 16 residues. Losses at the gene ends were 4 bases for V and 5 bases for J; bases not matched to a gene: 13. CDR1 is LGHNA and CDR2 is YNFKEQ in the germline V gene. CDR3 DNA: TGTGCCAGCAGCCTTCACCCGGACAGGCCTGATTATGGCTACACCTTC. This codes for CASSLHPDRPDYGYTF.

Points on this clone: The sample holds other DNA sequences that translate to the same CDR3. The rearrangement uses TRBV5-1 and TRBJ2-1, with 8 bases identical to TRBD2. Per germline, CDR1 SGHRS and CDR2 YFSETQ. The V gene end was trimmed by 5 bases and the J gene end by 0 bases; junction bases not matched to a gene: 4. The CDR3 spans 15 residues. The CDR3 DNA sequence: TGCGCCAGCAGATTAGCGGGGAGCTCCTACAATGAGCAGTTCTTC. It encodes CASRLAGSSYNEQFF.

V is TRBV3-1 (or the pseudogene TRBV3-2) and J is TRBJ2-7; TRBD2 matches 9 bases. Germline-derived CDR1 and CDR2 are LGHDT and YNNKEL (reference sequence). V lost 3 bases and J lost 3; bases outside the gene matches: 6. The CDR3 length is 15 residues. The CDR3 nucleotides are TGTGCCAGCAGCCACTTTAGCGGGGGCCTCTACGAGCAGTACTTC. It specifies CASSHFSGGLYEQYF.

This clone was detected a few times. This rearrangement joins TRBV11-3 to TRBJ2-1; the D gene is possibly TRBD2 (7 bases). This CDR3 contains 16 residues. Germline CDR1 and CDR2: SGHNT and YENEEA. V lost 5 bases to trimming and J lost 7 bases, with 21 bases between them. Here the CDR3 DNA reads TGTGCCAGCAGCGCCGGACTTGGGGGGGGCGGTAATGAGCAGTTCTTC. As protein: CASSAGLGGGGNEQFF. Filled out from reference TRBV11-3 and TRBJ2-1, the complete variable domain reads EAGVVQSPRYKIIEKKQPVAFWCNPISGHNTLYWYLQNLGQGPELLIRYENEEAVDDSQLPKDRFSAERLKGVDSTLKIQPAELGDSAVYLCASSAGLGGGGNEQFFGPGTRLTVL.